This is a list of T cell receptor beta chains from one sample in a study of cytomegalovirus exposure and HLA in healthy donors. Sequencing was performed with immunoSEQ multiplex PCR; in TCRdb, only in-frame clones are kept and a portion is missing. The sample lists 150,000 to 200,000 clones; about 80% were seen once. Sequencing was done on a sample of PBMCs. The source of these receptors is a woman aged 40 to 50 in good health and CMV-seronegative. CDR3s include the opening cysteine and the closing phenylalanine or tryptophan. The D gene is left open where the match is weak.

cdr3_aa,cdr3_length,d_call,v_call
CASSNRGGNYEQYF,14,NA,TRBV5-1
CASSQQPGNQETQYF,15,NA,TRBV14
CASSSPQGLGETQYF,15,NA,TRBV6-5
CASSPGFGLAGAVTYNEQFF,20,TRBD2,TRBV11-3
CASSSPRGDPGSYEQYF,17,TRBD2,TRBV7-9
CASSAGGIDEQFF,13,TRBD1,TRBV6-4
CASSIDTGGNIQYF,14,TRBD2,TRBV19
CASSEDRGGELEQYF,15,NA,TRBV10-2
CASSQGLAFSDTQYF,15,TRBD2,TRBV4-1
CASSLDRTGGGQPQHF,16,TRBD1,TRBV7-2
CASSPGQGKGPTKTTF,16,TRBD1,TRBV27
CARIPGLADQETQYF,15,TRBD2,TRBV2
CASSRGHPDTQYF,13,TRBD1,TRBV2
CAWSVPVSGNYNEQFF,16,NA,TRBV30
CASSRGGADTQYF,13,TRBD2,TRBV6-5
CASSGNRGDEQFF,13,TRBD1,TRBV9
CATSFGGRNEQFF,13,NA,TRBV19
CASSPGGYSNQPQHF,15,NA,TRBV11-2
CASSFSLAGARTDTQYF,17,TRBD2,TRBV11-1
CASSQLSSGRKDYNEQFF,18,TRBD2,TRBV4-2
CATSQGAGFQETQYF,15,TRBD1,TRBV7-9
CASSRTRFTGELFF,14,NA,TRBV5-6
CAISESSRSVGVRQFF,16,NA,TRBV10-3
CASTPLRLADVTGELFF,17,TRBD2,TRBV7-3
CASSGNRGGINQPQHF,16,TRBD1,TRBV28
CASRGQGNQPQHF,13,TRBD1,TRBV6-1
CASSLIAKNIQYF,13,NA,TRBV2
CASSLAIPTDTQYF,14,NA,TRBV5-1
CASRNLAGGRSGDEQFF,17,TRBD2,TRBV5-8
CASGLMTGDTGELFF,15,TRBD1,TRBV12-5
CASSWNGQVYEQYF,14,TRBD1,TRBV7-8
CASSPRQRGGYTF,13,NA,TRBV7-8
CASSRSSADTQYF,13,NA,TRBV7-3
CASRRGGNTEAFF,13,NA,TRBV19
CASSLMGQGTGNTIYF,16,TRBD1,TRBV5-6
CASSLTGSTNEKLFF,15,NA,TRBV5-1
CASSVRLGQQETQYF,15,NA,TRBV6-1
CASRKTSAAGVEQYF,15,TRBD2,TRBV6-1
CASSLDLPPYEQYF,14,NA,TRBV11-3
CASSEGSGNTIYF,13,NA,TRBV9
CASSQTGYEKLFF,13,NA,TRBV7-8
CACRDGTCSGINNEQFF,17,TRBD2,TRBV10-1
CASSLSTGELFF,12,NA,TRBV2
CASNPGQGTYEQYF,14,TRBD1,TRBV5-4
CASSLGGGLAGYEQYF,16,TRBD2,TRBV5-4
CASSLRAGTGYYEQYF,16,NA,TRBV27
CAYSGQAINYEQYF,14,TRBD1,TRBV30
CASSQSGRNKNEQFF,15,TRBD2,TRBV13
CSAEASSYEQYF,12,NA,TRBV29-1
CASSSGQGIADTQYF,15,TRBD1,TRBV11-3
CASSCRGAHCEQYF,14,NA,TRBV19
CASSPGQEFTDTQYF,15,TRBD1,TRBV5-1